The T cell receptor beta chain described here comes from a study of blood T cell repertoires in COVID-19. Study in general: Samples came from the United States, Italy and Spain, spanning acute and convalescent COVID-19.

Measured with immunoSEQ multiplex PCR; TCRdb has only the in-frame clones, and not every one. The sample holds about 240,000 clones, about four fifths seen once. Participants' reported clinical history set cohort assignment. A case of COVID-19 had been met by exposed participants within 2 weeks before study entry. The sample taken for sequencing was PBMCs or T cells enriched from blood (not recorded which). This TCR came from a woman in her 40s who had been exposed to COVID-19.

CDR3 sequence: CASSFRTGAGAEAFF. DNA of the CDR3: TGTGCCAGCAGCTTTAGGACAGGGGCCGGCGCTGAAGCTTTCTTT. The chain has TRBV5-6 and TRBJ1-1; 9 bases agree with TRBD1. CDR1 and CDR2 from the germline V gene are SGHDT and YYEEEE. The CDR3 consists of 15 residues. V lost 2 bases, J lost 6 bases, and 8 bases stayed unmatched.